This T cell receptor (beta chain) was found in a study of graft-versus-host responses after intestinal transplantation. The overall study: Isolated intestinal, liver-intestinal, or multivisceral transplants were what recipients had. The recipients all started with anti-thymocyte globulin induction and then took tacrolimus and steroids for about three years.

Repertoires were generated with immunoSEQ multiplex PCR, while TCRdb's copy carries only in-frame clones and drops some. The table has 85,000 to 100,000 clones, 85% to 95% seen once. Concerning this clone: Its antigen is as yet unknown.

Overall study findings and caveats: In recipient marrow, GvH clones were found, and some appeared first in ileum or blood. The presence of high graft-versus-host to host-versus-graft clonal ratios in allografts characterized patients with graft-donor T cell macrochimerism.

The sample was unstimulated CD8+ T cells sorted from spleen or lymph node cells, taken before intestinal transplant. The sequence came from a human donor who received an intestinal transplant.

CDR3 sequence: CASSLAGDYSNQPQHF. CDR3 nucleotide sequence: TGTGCCAGCAGTTTAGCAGGCGACTATAGCAATCAGCCCCAGCATTTT. V and J are TRBV27 and TRBJ1-5, with unresolved D. The V gene's germline CDR1 is MNHEY and CDR2 SMNVEV (reference sequence). The V end lost 2 bases, the J end lost 0 bases, and 11 bases lay between the germline ends. CDR3 length equals 16 residues.